Following are 3 T cell receptor beta chains from one sample sequenced in a study of blood T cell repertoires in COVID-19. Repertoires were generated with immunoSEQ multiplex PCR, while TCRdb's copy carries only in-frame clones and drops some. The sample lists over 130,000 clones, roughly 86% occurring once. Source material: PBMCs or T cells enriched from blood (not recorded which). Every receptor here comes from a woman between 45 and 60 years old with acute COVID-19.

The chain carries TRBV10-3 and TRBJ1-6; 9 nucleotides agree with TRBD1. The CDR3 runs to 18 residues. Trimming took 6 bases from V and 0 from J; bases not matched to a gene: 9. CDR1 is ENHRY and CDR2 is SYGVKD in the germline V gene. The CDR3 loop is CAIRAGTGTGSYNSPLHF. DNA for the CDR3: TGTGCCATCAGGGCCGGGACAGGGACTGGCTCCTATAATTCACCCCTCCACTTT.

This rearrangement joins TRBV19 to TRBJ2-7; TRBD1 might be the D (6 bases). The V gene's germline CDR1 is LNHDA and CDR2 SQIVND (reference sequence). V lost 6 bases, J lost 2 bases, and 17 bases lay in between. The CDR3 runs to 15 residues. DNA for the CDR3: TGTGCCAGTAGCCCGCCCGGGACACTGACCTACGAGCAGTACTTC. The encoded protein is CASSPPGTLTYEQYF. Filled out from reference TRBV19 and TRBJ2-7, the complete variable domain reads DGGITQSPKYLFRKEGQNVTLSCEQNLNHDAMYWYRQDPGQGLRLIYYSQIVNDFQKGDIAEGYSVSREKKESFPLTVTSAQKNPTAFYLCASSPPGTLTYEQYFGPGTRLTVT.

The chain joins TRBV5-6 to TRBJ2-1; D is undetermined. This CDR3 region has 14 residues. CDR1 and CDR2 (germline): SGHDT, YYEEEE. V gave up 1 base and J gave up 0 bases, with 5 bases separating them. The CDR3 DNA follows: TGTGCCAGCAGCTTGCCCAGCTCCTACAATGAGCAGTTCTTC. It specifies CASSLPSSYNEQFF.